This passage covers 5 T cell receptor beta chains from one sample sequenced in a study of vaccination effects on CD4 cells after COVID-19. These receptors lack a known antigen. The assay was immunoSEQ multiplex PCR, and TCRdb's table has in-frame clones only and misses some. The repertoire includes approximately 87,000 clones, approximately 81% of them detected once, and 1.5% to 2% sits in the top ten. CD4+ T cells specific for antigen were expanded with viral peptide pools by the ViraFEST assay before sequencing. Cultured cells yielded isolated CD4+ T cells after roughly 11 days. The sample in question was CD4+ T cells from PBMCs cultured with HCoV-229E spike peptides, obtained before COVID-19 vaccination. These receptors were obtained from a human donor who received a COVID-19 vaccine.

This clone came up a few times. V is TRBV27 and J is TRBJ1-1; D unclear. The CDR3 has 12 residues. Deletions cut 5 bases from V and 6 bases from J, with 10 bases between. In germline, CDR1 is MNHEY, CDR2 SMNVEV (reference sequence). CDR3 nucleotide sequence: TGTGCCAGCAGTCATATTTCGTCTGAAGCTTTCTTT. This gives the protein CASSHISSEAFF.

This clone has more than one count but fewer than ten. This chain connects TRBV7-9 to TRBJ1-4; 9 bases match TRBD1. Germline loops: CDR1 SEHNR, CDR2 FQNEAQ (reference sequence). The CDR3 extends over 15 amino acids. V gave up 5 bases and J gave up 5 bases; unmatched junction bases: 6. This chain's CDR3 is CASSPTGGPNEKLFF. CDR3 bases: TGTGCCAGCAGCCCAACAGGGGGCCCGAATGAAAAACTGTTTTTT.

CDR3 nucleotide sequence: TGTGCCAGCACAGACAGGGTAGCCACAGATACGCAGTATTTT. Translated, it gives CASTDRVATDTQYF. J is TRBJ2-3 and V is TRBV25-1, with 7 bases fitting TRBD1. The CDR3 runs 14 residues. J gave up 2 bases and V 7 bases, and 6 bases lay outside the gene matches. The V gene's germline CDR1 is MGHDK and CDR2 SYGVNS.

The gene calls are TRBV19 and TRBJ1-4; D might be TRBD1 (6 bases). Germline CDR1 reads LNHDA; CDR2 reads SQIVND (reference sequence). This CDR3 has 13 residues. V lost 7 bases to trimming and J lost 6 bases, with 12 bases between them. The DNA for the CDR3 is TGTGCCAGTAACGAGCGACAGGATGAAAAACTGTTTTTT. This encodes CASNERQDEKLFF.

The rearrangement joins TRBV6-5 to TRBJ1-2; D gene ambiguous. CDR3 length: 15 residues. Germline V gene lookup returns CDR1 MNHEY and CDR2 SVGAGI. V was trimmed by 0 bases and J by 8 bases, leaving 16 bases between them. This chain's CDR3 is CASSYSMVSGRGYTF. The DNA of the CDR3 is TGTGCCAGCAGTTACTCGATGGTTTCGGGCCGAGGCTACACCTTC.